The clone carrying this T cell receptor (beta chain) was seen a single time. Germline is not matched at one junction end, which may reflect a read error. This record comes from a study of blood T cell repertoires in COVID-19. Study in general: Material from acute and convalescent COVID-19 was sourced from the United States, Italy and Spain. Sources were T cells, B-cell-depleted T cells, or PBMCs; the material itself was cDNA or gDNA.

Authors' data handling: Amplification of reference gene primers was used by the study to estimate nucleated cell counts. Only in-frame clones appear in the TCRdb table, and some are missing; sequencing was by immunoSEQ multiplex PCR. The V and J calls and the clone size are those of that table, but D and trimming were determined from the DNA. The repertoire holds about 66,000 clones, with just under 80% as singletons. Germline CDR1 reads SGHRS; CDR2 reads YFSETQ. CDR3 length: 18 amino acids. The chain has TRBV5-1 and TRBJ2-7, with 13 bases identical to TRBD2. Sequenced sample: peripheral blood. This receptor was obtained from a human donor in a cohort sampled during active COVID-19. The CDR3 sequence: CASSFKGLAGVLSHEQYF. DNA of the CDR3: TGCGCCAGCAGCTTCAAAGGACTAGCGGGAGTCCTCTCCCACGAGCAGTACTTC.